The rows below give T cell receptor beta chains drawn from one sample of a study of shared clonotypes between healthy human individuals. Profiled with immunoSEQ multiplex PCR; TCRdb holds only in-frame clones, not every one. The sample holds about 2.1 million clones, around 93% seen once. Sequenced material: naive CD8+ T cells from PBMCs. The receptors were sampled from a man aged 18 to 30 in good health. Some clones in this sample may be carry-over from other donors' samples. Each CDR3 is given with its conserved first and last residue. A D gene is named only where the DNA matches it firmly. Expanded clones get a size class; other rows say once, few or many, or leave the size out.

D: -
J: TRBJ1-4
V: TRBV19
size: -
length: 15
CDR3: CASSAWTVVNEKLFF
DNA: TGTGCCAGTAGTGCTTGGACAGTTGTTAATGAAAAACTGTTTTTT

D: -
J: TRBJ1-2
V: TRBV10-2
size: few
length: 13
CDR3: CASRPGESYGYTF
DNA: TGCGCCAGCAGGCCAGGGGAGTCCTATGGCTACACCTTC

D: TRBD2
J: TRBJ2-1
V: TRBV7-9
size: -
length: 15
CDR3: CASSPAGLVYNEQFF
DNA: TGTGCCAGCAGCCCGGCGGGACTAGTTTACAATGAGCAGTTCTTC

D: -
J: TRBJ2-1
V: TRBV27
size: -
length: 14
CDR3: CASSFLTGVNEQFF
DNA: TGTGCCAGCAGTTTTTTAACGGGAGTCAATGAGCAGTTCTTC

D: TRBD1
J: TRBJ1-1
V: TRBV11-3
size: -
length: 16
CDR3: CASSDGTGGLNTEAFF
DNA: TGTGCCAGCAGCGACGGAACAGGGGGCTTGAACACTGAAGCTTTCTTT

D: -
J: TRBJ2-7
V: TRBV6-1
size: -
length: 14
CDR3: CASGWSRTDPEQYF
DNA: TGTGCCAGCGGATGGTCCCGGACAGACCCCGAGCAGTACTTC

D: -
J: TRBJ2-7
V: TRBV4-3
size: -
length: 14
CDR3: CASSQAVASVEQYF
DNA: TGCGCCAGCAGCCAGGCGGTAGCTTCGGTCGAGCAGTACTTC

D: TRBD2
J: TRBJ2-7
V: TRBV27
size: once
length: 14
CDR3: CASSLGEGSHEQYF
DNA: TGTGCCAGCAGTTTAGGGGAGGGTAGCCACGAGCAGTACTTC

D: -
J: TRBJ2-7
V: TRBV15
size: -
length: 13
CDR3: CATSTTNPYEQYF
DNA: TGTGCCACCAGCACCACCAATCCCTACGAGCAGTACTTC

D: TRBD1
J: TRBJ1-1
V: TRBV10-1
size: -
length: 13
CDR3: CASRQGMNTEAFF
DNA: TGCGCCAGCCGACAGGGCATGAACACTGAAGCTTTCTTT

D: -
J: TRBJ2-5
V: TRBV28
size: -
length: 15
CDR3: CASSHADGGQETQYF
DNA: TGTGCCAGCAGCCACGCCGATGGCGGGCAAGAGACCCAGTACTTC

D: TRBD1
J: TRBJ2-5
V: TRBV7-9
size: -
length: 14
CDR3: CASNLDRGWETQYF
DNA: TGTGCCAGCAATTTGGACAGGGGCTGGGAGACCCAGTACTTC

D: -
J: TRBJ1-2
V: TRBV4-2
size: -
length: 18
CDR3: CASSQDPHGAEYNYGYTF
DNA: TGTGCCAGCAGCCAAGACCCCCATGGGGCGGAATATAACTATGGCTACACCTTC

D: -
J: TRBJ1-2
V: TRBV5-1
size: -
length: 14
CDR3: CASSWAGSNYGYTF
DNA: TGCGCCAGCAGCTGGGCAGGGAGTAACTATGGCTACACCTTC

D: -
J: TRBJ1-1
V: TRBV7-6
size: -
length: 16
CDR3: CASSLGQGNMNTEAFF
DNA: TGTGCCAGCAGCTTAGGGCAAGGAAACATGAACACTGAAGCTTTCTTT

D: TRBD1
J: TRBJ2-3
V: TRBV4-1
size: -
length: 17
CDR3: CASSQHLSQGAPDTQYF
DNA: TGCGCCAGCAGCCAACACCTTTCACAGGGGGCCCCGGATACGCAGTATTTT

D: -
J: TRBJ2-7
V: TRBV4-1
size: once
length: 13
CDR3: CASSLVGSYEQYF
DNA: TGCGCCAGCAGCCTCGTGGGTTCCTACGAGCAGTACTTC

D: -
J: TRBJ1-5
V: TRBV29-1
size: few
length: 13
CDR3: CSAYEGGNQPQHF
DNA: TGCAGCGCTTATGAGGGGGGCAATCAGCCCCAGCATTTT

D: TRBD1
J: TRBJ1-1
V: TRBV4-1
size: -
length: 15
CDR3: CASSQYRGFNTEAFF
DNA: TGCGCCAGCAGCCAGTACAGGGGATTTAACACTGAAGCTTTCTTT

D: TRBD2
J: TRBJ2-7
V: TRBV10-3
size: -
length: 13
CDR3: CAHGLAGSLEQYF
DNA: TGTGCCCACGGACTAGCGGGCTCCTTGGAGCAGTACTTC

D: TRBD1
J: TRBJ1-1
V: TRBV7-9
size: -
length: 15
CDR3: CASSLEKPGGTEAFF
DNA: TGTGCCAGCAGCTTAGAGAAACCAGGGGGCACTGAAGCTTTCTTT

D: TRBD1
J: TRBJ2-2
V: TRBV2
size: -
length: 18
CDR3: CASSESSPGQENTGELFF
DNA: TGTGCCAGCAGTGAATCTTCGCCGGGACAGGAGAACACCGGGGAGCTGTTTTTT

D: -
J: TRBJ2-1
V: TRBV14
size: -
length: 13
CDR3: CASSRLLAYEQFF
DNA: TGTGCCAGCAGCCGATTACTAGCCTATGAGCAGTTCTTC

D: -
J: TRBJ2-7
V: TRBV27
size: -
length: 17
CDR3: CASSLLAKGLKSYEQYF
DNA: TGTGCCAGCAGTTTATTAGCGAAGGGTCTAAAGAGCTACGAGCAGTACTTC

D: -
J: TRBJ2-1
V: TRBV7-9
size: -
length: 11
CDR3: CASSLSNEQFF
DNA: TGTGCCAGCAGCTTGTCCAATGAGCAGTTCTTC

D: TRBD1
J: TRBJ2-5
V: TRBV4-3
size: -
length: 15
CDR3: CASSQRSGGAETQYF
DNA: TGCGCCAGCAGCCAACGCTCAGGGGGCGCGGAGACCCAGTACTTC

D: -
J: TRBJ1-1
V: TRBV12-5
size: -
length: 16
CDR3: CASGLPPGTGKAEAFF
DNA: TGTGCTAGTGGTTTGCCCCCTGGGACCGGAAAAGCTGAAGCTTTCTTT

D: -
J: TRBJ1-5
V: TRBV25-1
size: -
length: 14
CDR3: CASSVGGSRQPQHF
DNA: TGTGCCAGCAGCGTGGGGGGCAGCCGTCAGCCCCAGCATTTT

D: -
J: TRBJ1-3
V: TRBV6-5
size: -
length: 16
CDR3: CASSSGTRVSGNTIYF
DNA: TGTGCCAGCAGTTCCGGGACTCGAGTTTCCGGAAACACCATATATTTT

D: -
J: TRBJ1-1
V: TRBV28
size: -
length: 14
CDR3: CASSRRTWGTEAFF
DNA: TGTGCCAGCAGCCGACGCACTTGGGGCACTGAAGCTTTCTTT

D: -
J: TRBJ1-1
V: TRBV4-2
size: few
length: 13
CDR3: CASRPTGNTEAFF
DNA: TGTGCCAGCAGACCGACCGGGAACACTGAAGCTTTCTTT

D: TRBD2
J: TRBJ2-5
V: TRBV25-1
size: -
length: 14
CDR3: CASSDGRATETQYF
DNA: TGTGCCAGCAGTGACGGGAGGGCCACAGAGACCCAGTACTTC

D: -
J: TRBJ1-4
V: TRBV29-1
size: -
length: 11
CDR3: CSVWTQGKLFF
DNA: TGCAGCGTCTGGACGCAGGGAAAACTGTTTTTT

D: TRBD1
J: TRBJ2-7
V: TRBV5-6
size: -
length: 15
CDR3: CASSSIRDRRYEQYF
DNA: TGTGCCAGCAGCTCAATTAGGGACAGGCGTTACGAGCAGTACTTC

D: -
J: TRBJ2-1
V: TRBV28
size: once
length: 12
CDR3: CASSSRSNEQFF
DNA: TGTGCCAGCAGTTCGCGTTCGAATGAGCAGTTCTTC

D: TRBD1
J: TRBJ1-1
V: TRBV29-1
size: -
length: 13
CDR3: CSAILGTEAEAFF
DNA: TGCAGCGCTATATTAGGGACAGAGGCAGAAGCTTTCTTT

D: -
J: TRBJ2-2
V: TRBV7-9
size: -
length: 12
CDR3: CASSLESGELFF
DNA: TGTGCCAGCAGCTTGGAAAGCGGGGAGCTGTTTTTT

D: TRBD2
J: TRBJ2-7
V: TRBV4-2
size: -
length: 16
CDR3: CASSPIGLAGDYEQYF
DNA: TGTGCCAGCAGCCCAATTGGACTAGCGGGAGACTACGAGCAGTACTTC

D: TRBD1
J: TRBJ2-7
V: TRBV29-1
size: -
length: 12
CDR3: CSVGDRGYEQYF
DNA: TGCAGCGTTGGAGACAGGGGCTACGAGCAGTACTTC

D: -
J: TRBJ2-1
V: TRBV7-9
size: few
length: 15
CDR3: CASSPSQVRNNEQFF
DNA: TGTGCCAGCAGCCCAAGCCAGGTTAGGAACAATGAGCAGTTCTTC

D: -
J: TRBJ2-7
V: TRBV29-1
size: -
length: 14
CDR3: CSVLGWGRTYEQYF
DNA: TGCAGCGTTCTCGGCTGGGGCCGCACCTACGAGCAGTACTTC

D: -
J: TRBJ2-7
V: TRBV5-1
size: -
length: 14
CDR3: CASSRVGSGNEQYF
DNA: TGCGCCAGCAGCAGGGTGGGTTCAGGGAACGAGCAGTACTTC

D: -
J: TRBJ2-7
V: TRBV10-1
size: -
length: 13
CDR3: CASSYGEGYEQYF
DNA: TGCGCCAGCAGTTACGGGGAAGGCTACGAGCAGTACTTC

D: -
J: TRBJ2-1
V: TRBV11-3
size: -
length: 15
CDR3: CASSLNGWAGNEQFF
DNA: TGTGCCAGCAGCTTAAATGGGTGGGCAGGAAATGAGCAGTTCTTC

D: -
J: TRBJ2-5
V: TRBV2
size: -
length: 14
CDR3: CASNQGGTRMAQYF
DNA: TGTGCCAGCAATCAGGGGGGGACTAGGATGGCCCAGTACTTC

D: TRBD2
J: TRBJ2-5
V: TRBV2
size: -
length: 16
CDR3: CASRMGTSGRTETQYF
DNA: TGTGCCAGCAGAATGGGGACTAGCGGGAGGACGGAGACCCAGTACTTC

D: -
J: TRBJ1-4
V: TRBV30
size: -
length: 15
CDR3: CAWSNAGYANEKLFF
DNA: TGTGCCTGGAGTAACGCAGGGTACGCTAATGAAAAACTGTTTTTT

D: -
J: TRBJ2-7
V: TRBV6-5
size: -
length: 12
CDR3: CASSPSPWEQYF
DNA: TGTGCCAGCAGCCCTTCCCCCTGGGAGCAGTACTTC

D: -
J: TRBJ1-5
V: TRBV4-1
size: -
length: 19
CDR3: CASSQGGGTWMIGNQPQHF
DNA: TGCGCCAGCAGCCAAGGCGGAGGGACTTGGATGATAGGCAATCAGCCCCAGCATTTT

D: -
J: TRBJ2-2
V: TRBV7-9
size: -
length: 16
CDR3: CASSGTGTVNTGELFF
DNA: TGTGCCAGCAGCGGCACCGGGACTGTCAACACCGGGGAGCTGTTTTTT